Listed below are T cell receptor beta chains from one sample, sequenced in a study of identical twins. MiXCR was run by TCRdb on the 5' RACE reads, yielding one entry per CDR3 protein. Of hundreds of thousands of distinct CDR3 sequences detected, roughly 12% appear once; the ten largest clones hold around 1.5%. This sample was also put to use in a study of yellow fever vaccine responses in identical twins.

The specimen sequenced was PBMCs. All receptors come from a woman between 18 and 29 years old in good health. CDR3s include the opening cysteine and the closing phenylalanine or tryptophan.

V: TRBV10-3
CDR3: CAIKGQDSYEQYF

V: TRBV7-9
CDR3: CASSPFMWGGHTF

V: TRBV21-1
CDR3: CASSCEGHRPNQPQHF

V: TRBV20-1
CDR3: CSARGLAGYNEQFF

V: TRBV11-2
CDR3: CASSLGASGRTSYEQYF

V: TRBV27
CDR3: CASSFEGTGVFLGNQPQHF

V: TRBV20-1
CDR3: CSARDRWTSPYEQYF

V: TRBV5-1
CDR3: CASSLGEHGKNIQYF

V: TRBV20-1
CDR3: CSARGGKGYTF

V: TRBV7-9
CDR3: CASSWYGGRDSYEQYF

V: TRBV19
CDR3: CASSILDRVNEQFF

V: TRBV15
CDR3: CATSRDRGRFETQYF

V: TRBV18
CDR3: CASSPQGGQETQYF

V: TRBV20-1
CDR3: CSASKTSGGTDTQYF

V: TRBV20-1
CDR3: CSGNRGRDYGYTF

V: TRBV9
CDR3: CASSVVAERNEQFF

V: TRBV28
CDR3: CASSHRTAGSYGYTF

V: TRBV4-1
CDR3: CASSQEGSGGMETQYF

V: TRBV4-1
CDR3: CASSQDNPAGGWNADTQYF

V: TRBV20-1
CDR3: CSAREGQGEGYGYTF

V: TRBV20-1
CDR3: CSAGGRVTNEKLFF

V: TRBV27
CDR3: CASSLYPNTEAFF

V: TRBV7-9
CDR3: CASSLSGSRAFF

V: TRBV28
CDR3: CASSFFDTANYGYTF

V: TRBV12-3/TRBV12-4
CDR3: CASSLGEGRRTEAFF

V: TRBV9
CDR3: CASSTGTDEQYF

V: TRBV11-1
CDR3: CASSQLRGPSGTGGPGSTQYF

V: TRBV12-3/TRBV12-4
CDR3: CASSPDAYEQYF

V: TRBV28
CDR3: CASAPSSVDEQFF

V: TRBV11-2
CDR3: CASRRLGLEELFF

V: TRBV15
CDR3: CATSRHTSSYNEQFF

V: TRBV29-1
CDR3: CSVVLAGGRGTGELFF

V: TRBV2
CDR3: CASQPDPRGRAGELFF

V: TRBV10-3
CDR3: CAISEGGSGNLNEQFF

V: TRBV5-1
CDR3: CASSPKGSSYNSPLHF

V: TRBV5-1
CDR3: CASSSSGTAPFAFF

V: TRBV12-3/TRBV12-4
CDR3: CASSFSGNNYGYTF

V: TRBV4-2
CDR3: CASSSGASLNTEAFF

V: TRBV9
CDR3: CASSEMGTGGADTQYF

V: TRBV5-5
CDR3: CASSSRLRAYTDTQYF

V: TRBV24-1
CDR3: CATKREGADTQYF

V: TRBV20-1
CDR3: CSADQGGGAKDTQYF

V: TRBV5-1
CDR3: CASSPSASKTYEQYF

V: TRBV11-3
CDR3: CASSLAPGLAVSEQYF

V: TRBV20-1
CDR3: CSASGRASYNEQFF

V: TRBV7-8
CDR3: CASSPTGAGGNTIYF

V: TRBV10-3
CDR3: CAISESPDTQYF

V: TRBV5-4
CDR3: CASSLWRSTDTQYF

V: TRBV20-1
CDR3: CSARLWNTEAFF

V: TRBV5-8
CDR3: CASSPRQGRNTGELFF

V: TRBV12-3/TRBV12-4
CDR3: CASSRSGSVTDTQYF

V: TRBV19
CDR3: CASSIAYSPLHF

V: TRBV5-1
CDR3: CASSLRGTGYQETQYF

V: TRBV27
CDR3: CASSLSIERYNEQFF

V: TRBV7-8
CDR3: CASSSRLGGGLTGELFF

V: TRBV20-1
CDR3: CSALRGIAVGNEQFF

V: TRBV6-2/TRBV6-3
CDR3: CASRPTGAGANVLTF